Listed here are 4 T cell receptor beta chains from one sample, sequenced in a study of T cells after yellow fever vaccination. MiXCR was run by TCRdb on the 5' RACE reads, yielding one entry per CDR3 protein. The data show roughly 180,000 distinct CDR3 sequences, with approximately 6.2% seen just once and under 3% held by the top ten. The sample was CD4+ T cells sorted from PBMCs, taken on the day of the first yellow fever vaccination. The receptor set was obtained from a man between 18 and 29 years old who received the YFV17D yellow fever vaccine.

This clonotype appeared many times. The chain links TRBV5-1 to TRBJ2-7, with a weak D call TRBD1 (6 bases). The CDR3 is 13 residues long. Trimming cost V 4 bases and J 3 bases, with 11 bases left between them. Germline-derived CDR1 and CDR2 are SGHRS and YFSETQ. In DNA form, the CDR3 reads TGCGCCAGCAGCGTTACAGGGAGCTACGAGCAGTACTTC. Encoded protein: CASSVTGSYEQYF. The full variable domain, completed using reference TRBV5-1 and TRBJ2-7, is KAGVTQTPRYLIKTRGQQVTLSCSPISGHRSVSWYQQTPGQGLQFLFEYFSETQRNKGNFPGRFSGRQFSNSRSEMNVSTLELGDSALYLCASSVTGSYEQYFGPGTRLTVT.

The rearrangement joins TRBV6-2 or TRBV6-3 to TRBJ1-1, with D perhaps TRBD1 (6 bases). The length of the CDR3 is 15 residues. Deletions cut 6 bases from V and 5 bases from J, with 19 bases between. Looked up from germline, CDR1 is MNHEY and CDR2 is SVGEGT. The chain's CDR3 is CASSPLRWGQTEAFF. The CDR3 DNA follows: TGTGCCAGCAGCCCCCTCCGATGGGGGCAAACTGAAGCTTTCTTT.

In its sample, this clonotype was seen many times. V gene TRBV5-1 combines with J gene TRBJ2-7, with D perhaps TRBD1 (6 bases). CDR3 length equals 12 residues. V dropped 3 bases and J dropped 6 bases, with 10 bases sitting between them. Germline V gives CDR1 SGHRS, CDR2 YFSETQ. The CDR3 DNA sequence: TGCGCCAGCAGCTACTACAGGGTCGAGCAGTACTTC. Its protein is CASSYYRVEQYF.

The sample holds many counts of this clonotype. The chain joins TRBV7-2 to TRBJ2-3, with a tentative D call TRBD2 (6 bases). This CDR3 has 13 amino acids. Trimming cost V 2 bases and J 4 bases, with 7 bases left between them. CDR1 SGHTA and CDR2 FQGNSA come from the germline V gene. DNA of the CDR3: TGTGCCAGCAGCTTATCGGGGGCAGATACGCAGTATTTT. This encodes CASSLSGADTQYF.